This entry lists 18 T cell receptor beta chains sequenced from one sample in a study of long-term antiretroviral therapy in people with HIV. Survey-level immunoSEQ v3.0 assays were run. The repertoire was sequenced with immunoSEQ multiplex PCR; TCRdb's copy has only in-frame clones and lacks some. Of about 25,000 clones listed, roughly 86% are singletons. The sample consisted of unsorted PBMCs, taken 1.8 years before starting antiretroviral therapy. These receptors all stem from a man between 45 and 60 years old with HIV.

The chain couples TRBV5-1 to TRBJ1-4; TRBD1 is a possible D gene (6 bases). Trimming removed 8 bases from V and 7 bases from J, with 15 bases in between. The CDR3 contains 13 residues. Germline V CDR1 and CDR2: SGHRS, YFSETQ. The CDR3 reads CASTRGHGEKLFF. CDR3 coding DNA: TGCGCCAGTACCCGGGGACACGGTGAAAAACTGTTTTTT.

The V gene is TRBV11-3, the J gene TRBJ2-1, with D perhaps given as TRBD1 or TRBD2 (6 bases each). CDR1 is SGHNT and CDR2 is YENEEA in the germline V gene. V was shortened by 4 bases and J by 5 bases, with 15 bases between the two germline ends. The CDR3 runs to 15 residues. CDR3 DNA: TGTGCCAGCAGCTCCTGGGGGGCGGGTCACAATGAGCAGTTCTTC. Translated, it gives CASSSWGAGHNEQFF.

The genes are TRBV27 and TRBJ1-2, with TRBD1 identical over 9 bases. Germline loops: CDR1 MNHEY, CDR2 SMNVEV (reference sequence). This CDR3 spans 14 amino acids. V lost 6 bases, J lost 4 bases, and 6 bases stayed unmatched. In nucleotides, the CDR3 is TGTGCCAGCAGAGCCACAGGGGGCCTCTATGGCTACACCTTC. This translates into CASRATGGLYGYTF.

The genes are TRBV5-1 and TRBJ2-2; a possible D gene is TRBD1 (6 bases). Trimming took off 3 bases at V and 5 bases at J, with 14 bases between the two ends. Germline-derived CDR1 and CDR2 are SGHRS and YFSETQ. This CDR3 is 15 amino acids long. CDR3 coding DNA: TGCGCCAGCAGCTCGACGACAGGAAAAACCGGGGAGCTGTTTTTT. Its translation: CASSSTTGKTGELFF.

The sample holds a few counts of this clone. J is TRBJ2-7 and V is TRBV11-1; D remains unclear. This CDR3 spans 11 amino acids. Deletions cut 5 bases from V and 2 bases from J, with 4 bases between. Germline CDR1 SGHAT, CDR2 FQDESV (reference sequence). The CDR3 is CASSLAYEQYF. CDR3 in DNA: TGTGCCAGCAGCCTGGCCTACGAGCAGTACTTC.

V usage is TRBV18 and J usage is TRBJ2-5, with 7 bases fitting TRBD1. This CDR3 is 13 amino acids long. Looked up from germline, CDR1 is KGHSH and CDR2 is LQKENI. V shed 5 bases, J shed 4 bases, and the junction held 4 bases outside the gene matches. The CDR3 region has the DNA TGTGCCAGCTCATGGACAGGTGGAGAGACCCAGTACTTC. This sequence encodes CASSWTGGETQYF. Together with reference TRBV18 and TRBJ2-5, the CDR3 gives the full variable domain: NAGVMQNPRHLVRRRGQEARLRCSPMKGHSHVYWYRQLPEEGLKFMVYLQKENIIDESGMPKERFSAEFPKEGPSILRIQQVVRGDSAAYFCASSWTGGETQYFGPGTRLLVL.

This clone was observed a single time. The chain is built from TRBV27 and TRBJ1-5; tentatively, D is TRBD1 (5 bases). The V gene lost 8 bases and the J gene lost 2 bases, with 13 bases spanning the gap. Looked up from germline, CDR1 is MNHEY and CDR2 is SMNVEV (reference sequence). CDR3 length: 14 amino acids. In DNA, the CDR3 is TGTGCCAGCGGATCAGGGTTTGGCAATCAGCCCCAGCATTTT. This sequence encodes CASGSGFGNQPQHF.

The rearrangement uses TRBV15 and TRBJ2-7; TRBD2 might be the D (6 bases). This CDR3 is 16 amino acids long. V lost 3 bases and J lost 3, with 18 bases in between. Germline values: CDR1 LNHNV, CDR2 YYDKDF (reference sequence). The CDR3, as DNA: TGTGCCACCAGCAGCCATCCCCCTTGGGAGGTCTACGAGCAGTACTTC. Translated, it gives CATSSHPPWEVYEQYF.

This chain links TRBV6-9 with TRBJ2-3, with TRBD2 as a possible D gene (5 bases). This CDR3 region has 13 residues. V dropped 8 bases and J dropped 1 base, with 10 bases sitting between them. Germline V gene data show CDR1 as MNHGY and CDR2 as SVAAGI. This chain's CDR3 is CASGRLGTDTQYF. CDR3 coding DNA: TGTGCCAGCGGGAGATTAGGCACAGATACGCAGTATTTT.

The V gene is TRBV6-1, the J gene TRBJ2-7, with 8 bases identical to TRBD2. In germline, CDR1 is MNHNS, CDR2 SASEGT. The CDR3 has 16 residues. J lost 5 bases, V lost 3 bases, and 12 bases had no gene match. The CDR3 nucleotides are TGTGCCAGCAGTGACACCCTAATAGCGGGGAACGACGAGCAGTACTTC. Its protein product is CASSDTLIAGNDEQYF.

The J gene is TRBJ2-5, the V gene TRBV6-5; no clear D. This CDR3 spans 14 amino acids. V was pared by 2 bases and J by 5 bases, with 12 bases between. Germline CDR1 reads MNHEY; CDR2 reads SVGAGI. The CDR3 DNA sequence: TGTGCCAGCAGTTACATTAGCCATGGGGAGACCCAGTACTTC. It yields the protein CASSYISHGETQYF.

The genes are TRBV9 and TRBJ1-1, with a weak D call TRBD1 (5 bases). The germline V gene encodes CDR1 SGDLS and CDR2 YYNGEE. The CDR3 spans 14 residues. V lost 3 bases and J 3 bases, leaving 12 bases between the germline ends. The CDR3 loop reads CASSERGWDTEAFF. The CDR3 region has the DNA TGTGCCAGCAGCGAGCGGGGCTGGGACACTGAAGCTTTCTTT.

CDR3 nucleotide sequence: TGCAGCGTTGATTTAGGGGCAGGGGGCGCACGGGACGAGCAGTACTTC. As protein: CSVDLGAGGARDEQYF. The genes are TRBV29-1 and TRBJ2-7; 8 positions match TRBD1. The CDR3 consists of 16 residues. CDR1 SQVTM and CDR2 ANQGSEA come from the germline V gene. J gave up 5 bases and V 3 bases, and 15 bases lay outside the gene matches.

The chain is built from TRBV15 and TRBJ2-1, with D unclear. The V gene's germline CDR1 is LNHNV and CDR2 YYDKDF (reference sequence). The CDR3 has 15 residues. Trimming pared 0 bases from V and 8 bases from J, leaving 14 bases between. CDR3 nucleotide sequence: TGTGCCACCAGCAGAGATTCTCCTAACGGCGATGAGCAGTTCTTC. Amino acid sequence: CATSRDSPNGDEQFF.

This sequence joins TRBV28 and TRBJ2-5, with unresolved D. The CDR3 is 16 residues long. The V and J ends lost 4 bases and 0 bases respectively, with 15 bases between them. The germline V gene encodes CDR1 MDHEN and CDR2 SYDVKM. CDR3 sequence (DNA): TGTGCCAGCAGTTCTGTAGCAATATCGTACCAAGAGACCCAGTACTTC. This sequence encodes CASSSVAISYQETQYF.

V usage is TRBV5-1 and J usage is TRBJ1-1, with TRBD1 matching over 8 bases. CDR3 length: 15 residues. The V segment lost 3 bases and the J segment 2 bases; nucleotides outside the gene matches: 6. Germline V CDR1 and CDR2: SGHRS, YFSETQ. The DNA for the CDR3 is TGCGCCAGCAGCTCGCTTGGGACAGGCAACACTGAAGCTTTCTTT. Translating it yields CASSSLGTGNTEAFF.

This clone was detected only once. The rearrangement joins TRBV27 to TRBJ2-1; 8 nucleotides agree with TRBD2. CDR1 is MNHEY and CDR2 is SMNVEV in the germline V gene (reference sequence). The trim removed 6 bases at V and 2 bases at J, leaving 12 bases unmatched. The CDR3 has 17 amino acids. CDR3 in amino acids: CASSFRGLAGAYNEQFF. CDR3 sequence (DNA): TGTGCCAGCAGCTTCCGGGGGCTAGCGGGCGCCTACAATGAGCAGTTCTTC.

This chain connects TRBV5-1 to TRBJ2-3, with 7 bases identical to TRBD2. V trimming: 7 bases; J trimming: 0 bases; junction bases outside the gene matches: 8. This CDR3 comprises 15 residues. CDR1 and CDR2 (germline): SGHRS, YFSETQ. The CDR3 sequence is CASSSSGDSTDTQYF. In nucleotides, the CDR3 is TGCGCCAGCTCATCTAGCGGTGATAGCACAGATACGCAGTATTTT.